The 5 T cell receptor beta chains reported below all come from one sample, sequenced in a study of cytomegalovirus exposure and HLA in healthy donors. With 60 Vbeta and 13 Jbeta primers, the PCR was carried out. The assay was immunoSEQ multiplex PCR, and TCRdb's table has in-frame clones only and misses some. The sample consists of 160,000 or so clones, over 70% of them appearing once. Sequenced material: PBMCs. These receptors came from a woman in her forties or fifties in good health and CMV-seronegative.

The chain combines TRBV5-4 with TRBJ1-6; tentative D call: TRBD1 (5 bases). Looked up from germline, CDR1 is SGHNT and CDR2 is YYREEE (reference sequence). V was cut by 4 bases and J by 8 bases, with 16 bases left in between. The length of the CDR3 is 15 residues. CDR3 nucleotide sequence: TGTGCCAGCAGCCGGGGGGGGGTTGTGGATTCACCCCTCCACTTT. It specifies CASSRGGVVDSPLHF.

This clone was seen just once. The V call is TRBV4-3, the J call TRBJ2-3; possibly TRBD2 for D (7 bases). This CDR3 contains 14 residues. Germline CDR1 and CDR2: LGHNA and YSLEER. Between the trimmed V and J ends, which lost 4 bases and 6 bases, there was a span of 14 bases. CDR3 amino acids: CASSLGGLMDTQYF. The CDR3 coding sequence is TGCGCCAGCAGCCTGGGGGGGCTCATGGATACGCAGTATTTT.

The V and J genes are TRBV19 and TRBJ2-2; 9 positions match TRBD1. With V trimmed by 5 bases and J by 7 bases, 11 bases remained unmatched. From germline, CDR1 is LNHDA and CDR2 SQIVND (reference sequence). The CDR3 totals 16 residues. This CDR3 is CASSRGQGAVFGELFF. As DNA, the CDR3 is TGTGCCAGTAGTCGGGGACAGGGCGCTGTCTTCGGGGAGCTGTTTTTT.

This clone was detected a few times. The chain couples TRBV5-6 to TRBJ2-1; 11 bases agree with TRBD1. The germline V gene has CDR1 SGHDT and CDR2 YYEEEE. Trimming cost V 1 base and J 8 bases; bases outside gene matches: 5. The CDR3 spans 15 residues. The CDR3 reads CASSLLRTGGDEQFF. The CDR3 DNA reads as TGTGCCAGCAGCTTGCTAAGGACAGGGGGCGATGAGCAGTTCTTC.

Of note for this clone: Other DNA sequences in the sample encode the same CDR3. CDR3 in amino acids: CASSLSTGGYGYTF. For the CDR3, the DNA is TGTGCCAGCAGTTTGTCGACAGGGGGCTATGGCTACACCTTC. V is TRBV28 and J is TRBJ1-2, with 9 bases identical to TRBD1. J gave up 4 bases and V 3 bases, and 3 bases lay outside the gene matches. This CDR3 region has 14 residues. CDR1 and CDR2 (germline): MDHEN, SYDVKM.